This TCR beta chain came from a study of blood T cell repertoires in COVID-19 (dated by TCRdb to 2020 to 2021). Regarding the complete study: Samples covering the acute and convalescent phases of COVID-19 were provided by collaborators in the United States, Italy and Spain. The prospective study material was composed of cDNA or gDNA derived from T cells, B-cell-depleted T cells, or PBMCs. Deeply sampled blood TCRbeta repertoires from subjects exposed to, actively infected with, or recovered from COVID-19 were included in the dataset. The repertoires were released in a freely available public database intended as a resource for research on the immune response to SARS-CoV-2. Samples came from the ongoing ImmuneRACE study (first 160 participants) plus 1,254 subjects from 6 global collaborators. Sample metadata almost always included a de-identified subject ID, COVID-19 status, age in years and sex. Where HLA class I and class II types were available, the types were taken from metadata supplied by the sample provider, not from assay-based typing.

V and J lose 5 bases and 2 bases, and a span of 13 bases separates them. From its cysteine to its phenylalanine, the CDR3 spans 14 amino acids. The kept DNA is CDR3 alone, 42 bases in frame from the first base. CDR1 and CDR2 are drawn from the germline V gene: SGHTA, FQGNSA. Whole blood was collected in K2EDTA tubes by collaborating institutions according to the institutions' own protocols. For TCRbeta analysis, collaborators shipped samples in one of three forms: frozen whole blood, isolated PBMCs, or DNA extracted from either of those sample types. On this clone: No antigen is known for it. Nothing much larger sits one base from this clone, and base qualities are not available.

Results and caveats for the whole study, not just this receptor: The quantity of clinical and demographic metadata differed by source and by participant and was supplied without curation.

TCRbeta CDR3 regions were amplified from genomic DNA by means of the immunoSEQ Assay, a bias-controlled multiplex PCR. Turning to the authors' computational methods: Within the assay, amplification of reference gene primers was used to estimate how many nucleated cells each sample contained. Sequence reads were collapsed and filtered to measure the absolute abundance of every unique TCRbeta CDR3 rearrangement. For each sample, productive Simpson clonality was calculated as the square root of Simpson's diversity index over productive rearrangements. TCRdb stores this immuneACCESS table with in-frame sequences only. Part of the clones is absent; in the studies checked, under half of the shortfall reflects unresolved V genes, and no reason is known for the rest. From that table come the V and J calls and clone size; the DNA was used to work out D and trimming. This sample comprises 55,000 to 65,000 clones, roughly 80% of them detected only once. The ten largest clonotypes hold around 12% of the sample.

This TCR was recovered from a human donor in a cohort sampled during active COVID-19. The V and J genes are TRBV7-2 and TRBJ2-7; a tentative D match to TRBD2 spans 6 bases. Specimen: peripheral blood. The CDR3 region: CASSQGLKTYEQYF. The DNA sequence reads TGTGCCAGCAGCCAGGGACTGAAGACCTACGAGCAGTACTTC.